The 14 T cell receptor beta chains given below trace back to one sample, sequenced in a study of blood T cells in healthy people across ages. Primed by a sample-barcoded 5' primer and a J-beta primer mix, a second PCR proceeded for 7 to 11 cycles. Each CDR3 protein gets one entry after TCRdb re-called the 5' RACE reads with MiXCR. The sample lists 1,800,000 or so distinct CDR3 sequences; about two fifths were seen once. The sequencing input was blood. The receptors derive from a human donor in good health.

The V gene is TRBV29-1, the J gene TRBJ2-5, with TRBD2 as a possible D gene (5 bases). Judging by the DNA end, TRBJ2-7 fits better; the J call may be wrong. Germline V gene lookup returns CDR1 SQVTM and CDR2 ANQGSEA. The CDR3 length is 12 residues. In DNA, the CDR3 is TGCAGCGTACTAGAGTCCCCGAGCGAGCAGTACTTC. Protein sequence: CSVLESPSEQYF.

The genes are TRBV5-5 and TRBJ2-4; a weak D match, TRBD2 (5 bases). The J call is in doubt because the DNA end fits TRBJ2-7 better. CDR3 length: 17 residues. Germline V gene data show CDR1 as SGHKS and CDR2 as YYEKEE (reference sequence). CDR3: CASSYDGVAAYTNEQYF. Written as DNA, the CDR3 is TGTGCCAGCAGCTACGACGGGGTAGCCGCGTATACCAACGAGCAGTACTTC.

This clonotype has a handful of counts. This chain connects TRBV25-1 to TRBJ2-7; 8 nucleotides line up with TRBD1. The V gene end was trimmed by 3 bases and the J gene end by 2 bases; junction bases not matched to a gene: 6. The CDR3 consists of 15 residues. CDR1 MGHDK and CDR2 SYGVNS come from the germline V gene. Written as DNA, the CDR3 is TGTGCCAGCAGTGAGGCAGGGGGCGCGACCTACGAGCAGTACTTC. This gives the protein CASSEAGGATYEQYF.

The V call is TRBV12-3 or TRBV12-4, the J call TRBJ2-5; maybe TRBD1 (5 bases). This CDR3 is built from 14 residues. V was clipped by 1 base and J by 3 bases, with 9 bases between them. CDR3 in amino acids: CASSLEGWEETQYF. CDR3 bases: TGTGCCAGCAGTTTAGAGGGGTGGGAAGAGACCCAGTACTTC.

The chain employs TRBV6-5 and TRBJ2-7; D is unclear. CDR1 and CDR2 from the germline V gene are MNHEY and SVGAGI. There are 13 residues in the CDR3. V was clipped by 8 bases and J by 8 bases, with 19 bases between them. The CDR3 DNA sequence: TGTGCCAGCCGGATTCGCACCCGTGAGAAGCAGTACTTC. Protein sequence: CASRIRTREKQYF.

V usage is TRBV11-3 and J usage is TRBJ2-3; TRBD2 is a possible D gene (6 bases). This CDR3 spans 16 amino acids. Between the trimmed V and J ends, which lost 5 bases and 2 bases, there was a span of 17 bases. Germline CDR1 and CDR2: SGHNT and YENEEA. The CDR3 nucleotides are TGTGCCAGCAGCCGGAGGGCTAGCAGGTACACAGATACGCAGTATTTT. This gives the protein CASSRRASRYTDTQYF.

This clonotype has just a few counts. This chain links TRBV29-1 with TRBJ1-2, with TRBD1 as a possible D gene (5 bases). This CDR3 has 13 amino acids. Germline CDR1 is SQVTM and CDR2 is ANQGSEA. The germline V and J ends were trimmed by 7 bases and 5 bases, with 17 bases remaining between them. This chain's CDR3 is CSAYSRVGYGYTF. The CDR3 region has the DNA TGCAGCGCCTACTCCAGGGTAGGGTATGGCTACACCTTC.

The gene calls are TRBV29-1 and TRBJ2-7; D is ambiguous. V lost 4 bases and J 3 bases, leaving 13 bases between the germline ends. This CDR3 spans 13 amino acids. Germline-derived CDR1 and CDR2 are SQVTM and ANQGSEA. CDR3 in DNA: TGCAGCGTTGTCGGGCAGAAGGACTACGAGCAGTACTTC. Protein: CSVVGQKDYEQYF.

This sequence joins TRBV12-3 or TRBV12-4 and TRBJ1-2; D remains ambiguous. Trimming stripped 11 bases from V and 8 bases from J, with 15 bases between. The CDR3 spans 11 residues. CDR3 sequence: CACGKEGGYTF. CDR3 DNA sequence: TGTGCCTGCGGGAAGGAGGGCGGCTACACCTTC.

This clonotype was counted between two and nine times. The chain has TRBV20-1 and TRBJ1-2; no clear D. Germline V CDR1 and CDR2: DFQATT, SNEGSKA (reference sequence). The CDR3 contains 15 residues. V dropped 3 bases and J dropped 3 bases, with 17 bases sitting between them. CDR3 residues: CSASSRLRAHYGYTF. CDR3 DNA: TGCAGTGCTAGCTCACGATTGAGGGCGCACTATGGCTACACCTTC.

Details on this clonotype: A much larger clone differs by one base, so this may be a read error. The conserved closing phenylalanine or tryptophan is absent in this CDR3, likely reflecting a read error. The rearrangement joins TRBV7-2 to TRBJ1-2; D gene uncertain. The V end was cut by 1 base, the J end by 7 bases, with 4 bases between. Germline assignment: CDR1 SGHTA and CDR2 FQGNSA. CDR3 size: 11 residues. The CDR3 bases are TGTGCCAGCAGCTTAGGGTTTGGCTACACCTGC. Translated, it gives CASSLGFGYTC.

This rearrangement joins TRBV6-5 to TRBJ1-1, with D hard to call. The CDR3 runs 12 residues. Deletions cut 1 base from V and 5 bases from J, with 5 bases between. The germline V gene has CDR1 MNHEY and CDR2 SVGAGI. The CDR3 sequence is CASSYYGTEAFF. The CDR3 nucleotides are TGTGCCAGCAGTTACTATGGAACTGAAGCTTTCTTT.

A few counts support this clonotype. The chain combines TRBV9 with TRBJ1-2; D perhaps matches TRBD1 (5 bases). The CDR3 has 15 amino acids. Trimming shortened V by 0 bases and J by 0 bases, and 9 bases separated the two germline ends. The germline gives CDR1 SGDLS, CDR2 YYNGEE. The CDR3 region is CASSVGGSTNYGYTF. In nucleotides, the CDR3 is TGTGCCAGCAGCGTAGGGGGGTCTACTAACTATGGCTACACCTTC. Full variable domain (remainder filled in from reference TRBV9 and TRBJ1-2): DSGVTQTPKHLITATGQRVTLRCSPRSGDLSVYWYQQSLDQGLQFLIQYYNGEERAKGNILERFSAQQFPDLHSELNLSSLELGDSALYFCASSVGGSTNYGYTFGSGTRLTVV.

Only a few counts were recorded for this clonotype. The J gene is TRBJ2-1, the V gene TRBV11-3; maybe TRBD2 (7 bases). The CDR3 spans 13 residues. Trimming took off 7 bases at V and 14 bases at J, with 21 bases between the two ends. Per germline, CDR1 SGHNT and CDR2 YENEEA. CDR3: CASKPRGAEGEFF. In DNA form, the CDR3 reads TGTGCCAGCAAACCCCGGGGGGCAGAGGGGGAGTTCTTC. Filled out from reference TRBV11-3 and TRBJ2-1, the complete variable domain reads EAGVVQSPRYKIIEKKQPVAFWCNPISGHNTLYWYLQNLGQGPELLIRYENEEAVDDSQLPKDRFSAERLKGVDSTLKIQPAELGDSAVYLCASKPRGAEGEFFGPGTRLTVL.